Listed below are T cell receptor beta chains from one sample, sequenced in a study of beta chain features in type 1 diabetes. Produced via immunoSEQ multiplex PCR; TCRdb's table is partial and in-frame only. The sample has some 220,000 clones, approximately 10% seen once. What was sequenced was central memory CD4+ T cells from blood. These receptors were taken from a man younger than 35 in good health. Each CDR3 is given with its conserved first and last residue. The D gene is left open where the match is weak. A row's size may be missing; if present it is once, few, many or a size class.

D	size	V	J	CDR3	DNA
.	.	TRBV7-2	TRBJ2-3	CASSPTTDTQYF	TGTGCCAGCAGTCCAACCACAGATACGCAGTATTTT
.	few	TRBV7-2	TRBJ1-2	CASSQMRTANYGYTF	TGTGCCAGCAGCCAAATGCGAACGGCTAACTATGGCTACACCTTC
.	many	TRBV5-1	TRBJ1-1	CASSLTGMSSGTEAFF	TGCGCCAGCAGCTTGACAGGGATGAGTTCGGGGACTGAAGCTTTCTTT
TRBD1	.	TRBV30	TRBJ2-7	CAWIGTGRMRF	TGTGCCTGGATCGGGACAGGGCGAATGCGCTTC
.	few	TRBV18	TRBJ2-5	CASSPSHQETQYF	TGTGCCAGCTCACCATCGCACCAAGAGACCCAGTACTTC
TRBD2	few	TRBV11-2	TRBJ2-2	CASSLKLLAGGTGELFF	TGTGCCAGCAGCTTAAAGCTACTAGCGGGAGGTACCGGGGAGCTGTTTTTT
.	.	TRBV20-1	TRBJ1-5	CSVYDQPQHF	TGCAGTGTCTACGATCAGCCCCAGCATTTT
TRBD1	few	TRBV10-3	TRBJ2-5	CAIRTTGGLETQYF	TGTGCCATCAGGACGACAGGGGGTCTAGAGACCCAGTACTTC
TRBD2	few	TRBV5-4	TRBJ2-1	CASSPTSGLAGGYEQFF	TGTGCCAGCAGCCCAACCTCCGGACTAGCGGGAGGCTATGAGCAGTTCTTC
.	many	TRBV14	TRBJ2-1	CASSQATGTTNEQFF	TGTGCCAGCAGCCAAGCGACGGGAACGACTAATGAGCAGTTCTTC
TRBD2	many	TRBV10-3	TRBJ2-3	CAIRSDILAGGQNTQYF	TGTGCCATCCGCAGCGACATTCTAGCGGGAGGGCAAAATACGCAGTATTTT
.	few	TRBV29-1	TRBJ1-2	CSVEAWTPTYGYTF	TGCAGCGTTGAAGCCTGGACACCAACCTACGGCTACACCTTC
.	.	TRBV7-2	TRBJ2-4	CASSLAWGNIQYF	TGTGCCAGCAGCTTAGCGTGGGGAAACATTCAGTACTTC
.	few	TRBV30	TRBJ1-2	CAWVGGFGNGYTF	TGTGCCTGGGTAGGGGGTTTCGGAAATGGCTACACCTTC
.	.	TRBV10-3	TRBJ2-2	CAISELTTGTGELFF	TGTGCCATCAGTGAGCTAACCACGGGGACCGGGGAGCTGTTTTTT
.	.	TRBV11-3	TRBJ2-1	CASSPPSPGYNEQFF	TGTGCCAGCAGCCCCCCGTCGCCGGGCTACAATGAGCAGTTCTTC
.	.	TRBV4-3	TRBJ1-1	CASSQDLSGLTEAFF	TGCGCCAGCAGCCAAGATCTATCCGGGCTCACTGAAGCTTTCTTT
.	.	TRBV4-2	TRBJ1-5	CASSQALGDDSNQPQHF	TGTGCCAGCAGCCAAGCTTTGGGAGATGATAGCAATCAGCCCCAGCATTTT
.	.	TRBV7-6	TRBJ2-7	CASSLGPDEQYF	TGTGCCAGCAGCTTAGGTCCGGACGAGCAGTACTTC
.	few	TRBV7-2	TRBJ2-2	CASSQERATGELFF	TGCGCCAGCAGCCAAGAAAGGGCCACCGGGGAGCTGTTTTTT
TRBD1	few	TRBV4-3	TRBJ2-5	CASSPQDRGGETQYF	TGCGCCAGCAGCCCCCAGGACAGGGGAGGGGAGACCCAGTACTTC
.	.	TRBV7-2	TRBJ2-7	CASSLQAPEEQYF	TGTGCCAGCAGCTTACAAGCCCCGGAAGAGCAGTACTTC
TRBD2	many	TRBV10-3	TRBJ2-7	CAISEPRLAGAEQYF	TGTGCCATCAGTGAGCCACGACTAGCGGGAGCCGAGCAGTACTTC
.	.	TRBV2	TRBJ2-7	CASSPGYEQYF	TGTGCCAGCAGCCCCGGCTACGAGCAGTACTTC
.	few	TRBV13	TRBJ1-4	CASSLDSWGNEKLFF	TGTGCCAGCAGCTTAGATAGCTGGGGAAATGAAAAACTGTTTTTT
.	few	TRBV18	TRBJ2-3	CASSPGATDTQYF	TGTGCCAGCTCACCCGGGGCGACGGATACGCAGTATTTT
.	.	TRBV29-1	TRBJ2-3	CSSAGTSSTDTQYF	TGCAGCTCTGCCGGGACCTCTAGCACAGATACGCAGTATTTT
.	few	TRBV5-6	TRBJ2-3	CASSLYFISGDTQYF	TGTGCCAGCAGCTTGTACTTCATTTCCGGAGATACGCAGTATTTT
TRBD2	few	TRBV6-1	TRBJ2-1	CASRVTSGDLEFF	TGTGCCAGCAGAGTAACTAGCGGGGACCTCGAGTTCTTC
.	many	TRBV7-9	TRBJ2-7	CASSFAGYEQYF	TGTGCCAGCAGCTTTGCAGGGTACGAGCAGTACTTC
TRBD2	few	TRBV4-2	TRBJ2-7	CASSQPTSGSGYEQYF	TGTGCCAGCAGCCAGCCGACTAGCGGGAGCGGATACGAGCAGTACTTC
.	.	TRBV2	TRBJ1-1	CASRVRGEAFF	TGTGCCAGCCGAGTCAGGGGTGAAGCTTTCTTT
.	few	TRBV5-1	TRBJ1-1	CASSLKTQGTEAFF	TGCGCCAGCAGCTTGAAGACTCAGGGGACTGAAGCTTTCTTT
.	few	TRBV2	TRBJ2-3	CASSEARGADTQYF	TGTGCCAGCAGTGAAGCGCGAGGGGCAGATACGCAGTATTTT
TRBD2	few	TRBV6-1	TRBJ2-7	CASSEGTSGTYEQYF	TGTGCCAGCAGTGAAGGGACTAGCGGGACGTACGAGCAGTACTTC
.	.	TRBV7-2	TRBJ2-1	CASMRTYYNEQFF	TGTGCCAGCATGAGAACGTACTACAATGAGCAGTTCTTC
.	.	TRBV11-2	TRBJ2-6	CASSLFALTAGANVLTF	TGTGCCAGCAGCTTATTCGCCCTCACGGCAGGGGCCAACGTCCTGACTTTC
.	few	TRBV29-1	TRBJ2-6	CSVDSGSSGANVLTF	TGCAGCGTTGATTCGGGGAGCTCTGGGGCCAACGTCCTGACTTTC
TRBD1	few	TRBV9	TRBJ2-2	CASSVTGTGYTGELFF	TGTGCCAGCAGCGTCACCGGGACAGGGTACACCGGGGAGCTGTTTTTT
.	few	TRBV5-1	TRBJ2-7	CASSLTSGRHREEQYF	TGCGCCAGCAGCTTGACGTCCGGGCGCCATCGAGAAGAGCAGTACTTC
TRBD1	few	TRBV7-6	TRBJ2-1	CASSLFQGDNEQFF	TGTGCCAGCAGCTTATTTCAGGGGGACAATGAGCAGTTCTTC
.	few	TRBV21-1	TRBJ1-2	CASSKGAGTGNYGYTF	TGTGCCAGCAGCAAAGGAGCGGGCACCGGGAACTATGGCTACACCTTC
.	few	TRBV7-6	TRBJ2-7	CASSFGRTYEQYF	TGTGCCAGCAGCTTTGGACGGACCTACGAGCAGTACTTC
TRBD1	few	TRBV4-1	TRBJ2-2	CASSYPGTGLTGELFF	TGCGCCAGCAGCTATCCCGGGACAGGGCTCACCGGGGAGCTGTTTTTT
.	many	TRBV10-3	TRBJ1-2	CATFTVGGRDYGYTF	TGTGCCACATTCACGGTTGGGGGCAGGGACTATGGCTACACCTTC
.	few	TRBV27	TRBJ2-5	CASSLAGAETQYF	TGTGCCAGCAGTTTGGCAGGGGCCGAGACCCAGTACTTC
.	.	TRBV29-1	TRBJ1-1	CSVRTGNTEAFF	TGCAGCGTCCGGACGGGAAACACTGAAGCTTTCTTT
.	few	TRBV5-5	TRBJ2-1	CASSAGGLRYNEQFF	TGTGCCAGCTCGGCTGGGGGGCTAAGGTACAATGAGCAGTTCTTC
TRBD1	few	TRBV7-2	TRBJ2-7	CASSSGTGFYEQYF	TGTGCCAGCAGCTCCGGGACAGGGTTCTACGAGCAGTACTTC
.	.	TRBV6-6	TRBJ2-3	CASSYGPGHRTDTQYF	TGTGCCAGCAGTTACGGCCCGGGACACCGCACAGATACGCAGTATTTT
TRBD1	many	TRBV25-1	TRBJ2-4	CATKETGDGKNIQYF	TGTGCCACTAAAGAAACAGGGGATGGCAAAAACATTCAGTACTTC
.	.	TRBV2	TRBJ2-5	CASTKEQQETQYF	TGTGCCAGCACTAAGGAACAGCAAGAGACCCAGTACTTC
.	.	TRBV30	TRBJ1-1	CAWSATEFEAFF	TGTGCCTGGAGCGCGACAGAATTTGAAGCTTTCTTT